The subject of this entry is one T cell receptor (beta chain). This CDR3 has 15 residues. Germline CDR1 and CDR2: KGHDR and SFDVKD. V lost 6 bases and J lost 3, with 13 bases in between. The data were taken from a study of blood T cell repertoires in COVID-19. Background on the study: Researchers got acute and convalescent COVID-19 samples from the United States, Italy and Spain. Sample material is recorded as cDNA or gDNA derived from T cells, B-cell-depleted T cells, or PBMCs.

In the authors' methods: Using reference gene primer amplification, nucleated cell counts were estimated. Assay used: immunoSEQ multiplex PCR; TCRdb lists only in-frame clones, some missing. That table gives V, J and clone size, and the DNA gave D and trimming. The sample records 110,000 to 150,000 clones, around 82% being singletons. Sample: peripheral blood. This chain joins TRBV24-1 and TRBJ2-2; D might be TRBD2 (7 bases). The receptor was isolated from a human donor in a cohort sampled during active COVID-19. The CDR3 region is CATSRGALDTGELFF. The CDR3 nucleotides are TGTGCCACCAGTCGGGGGGCGCTGGACACCGGGGAGCTGTTTTTT.